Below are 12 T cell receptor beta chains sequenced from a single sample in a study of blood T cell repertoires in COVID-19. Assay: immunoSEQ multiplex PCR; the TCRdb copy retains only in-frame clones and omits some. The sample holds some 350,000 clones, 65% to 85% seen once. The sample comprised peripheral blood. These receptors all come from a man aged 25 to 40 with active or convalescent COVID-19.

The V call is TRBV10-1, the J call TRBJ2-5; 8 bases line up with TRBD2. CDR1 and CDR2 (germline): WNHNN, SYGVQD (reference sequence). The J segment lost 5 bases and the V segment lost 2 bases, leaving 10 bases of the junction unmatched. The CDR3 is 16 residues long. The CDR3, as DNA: TGCGCCAGCAGTGAGATAACGGGAGGGCCCCGGGAGACCCAGTACTTC. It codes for CASSEITGGPRETQYF.

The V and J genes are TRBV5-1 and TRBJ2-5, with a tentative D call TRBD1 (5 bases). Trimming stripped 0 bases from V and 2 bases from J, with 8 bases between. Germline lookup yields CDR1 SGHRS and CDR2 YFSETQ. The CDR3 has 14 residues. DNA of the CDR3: TGCGCCAGCAGCTTGGGGACAAATCAAGAGACCCAGTACTTC. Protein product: CASSLGTNQETQYF.

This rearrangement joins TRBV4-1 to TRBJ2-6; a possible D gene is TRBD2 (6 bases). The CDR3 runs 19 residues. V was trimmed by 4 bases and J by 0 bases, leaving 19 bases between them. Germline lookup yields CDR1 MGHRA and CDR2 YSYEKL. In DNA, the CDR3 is TGCGCCAGCAGCCCATCCGGCGGGACGATGAGCTCTGGGGCCAACGTCCTGACTTTC. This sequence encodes CASSPSGGTMSSGANVLTF.

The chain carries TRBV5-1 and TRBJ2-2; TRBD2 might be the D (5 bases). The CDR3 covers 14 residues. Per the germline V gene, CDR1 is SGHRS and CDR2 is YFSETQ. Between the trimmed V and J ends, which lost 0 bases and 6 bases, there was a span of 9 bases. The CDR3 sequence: CASSLDTAAGELFF. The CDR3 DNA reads TGCGCCAGCAGCTTGGATACAGCGGCCGGGGAGCTGTTTTTT.

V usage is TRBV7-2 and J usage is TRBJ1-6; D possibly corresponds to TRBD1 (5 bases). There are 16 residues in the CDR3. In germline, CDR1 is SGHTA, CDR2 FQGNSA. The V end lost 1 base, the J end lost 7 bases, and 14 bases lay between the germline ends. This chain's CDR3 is CASSLEVRRVNSPLHF. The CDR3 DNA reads TGTGCCAGCAGCTTAGAGGTTCGCAGGGTAAATTCACCCCTCCACTTT.

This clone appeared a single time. CDR3 region: CASRPPGTEAFF. The CDR3 region has the DNA TGTGCCAGCAGGCCCCCCGGGACTGAAGCTTTCTTT. This chain joins TRBV28 and TRBJ1-1, with D unresolved. The CDR3 extends over 12 amino acids. Trimming pared 6 bases from V and 5 bases from J, leaving 10 bases between. CDR1 and CDR2 (germline): MDHEN, SYDVKM.

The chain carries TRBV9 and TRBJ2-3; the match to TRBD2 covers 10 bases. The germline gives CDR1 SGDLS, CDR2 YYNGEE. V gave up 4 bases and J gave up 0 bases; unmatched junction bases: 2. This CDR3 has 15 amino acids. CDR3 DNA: TGTGCCAGCAGCCCTAGCGGGGGCAGCACAGATACGCAGTATTTT. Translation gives CASSPSGGSTDTQYF.

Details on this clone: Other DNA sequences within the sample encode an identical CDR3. The CDR3 DNA reads as TGTGCCAGCAGCTCCGGACTTGGAAACACCATATATTTT. Translated: CASSSGLGNTIYF. This chain joins TRBV11-2 and TRBJ1-3; D unclear. The germline CDR1 and CDR2 sequences are SGHAT and FQNNGV. The CDR3 loop spans 13 amino acids. V was shortened by 4 bases and J by 3 bases, with 7 bases between the two germline ends.

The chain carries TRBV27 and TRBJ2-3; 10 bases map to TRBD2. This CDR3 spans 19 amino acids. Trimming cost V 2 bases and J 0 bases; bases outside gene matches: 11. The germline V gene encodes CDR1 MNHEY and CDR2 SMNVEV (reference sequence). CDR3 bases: TGTGCCAGCAGTTTAGGGCTAGCGGGGGTCGGATTTAGCACAGATACGCAGTATTTT. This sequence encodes CASSLGLAGVGFSTDTQYF.

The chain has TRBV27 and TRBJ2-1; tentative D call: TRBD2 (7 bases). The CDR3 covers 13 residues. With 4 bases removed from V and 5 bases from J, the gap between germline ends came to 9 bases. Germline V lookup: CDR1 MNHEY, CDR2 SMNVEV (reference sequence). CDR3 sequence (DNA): TGTGCCAGCAGTTGGGGGGGCAACAATGAGCAGTTCTTC. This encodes CASSWGGNNEQFF.

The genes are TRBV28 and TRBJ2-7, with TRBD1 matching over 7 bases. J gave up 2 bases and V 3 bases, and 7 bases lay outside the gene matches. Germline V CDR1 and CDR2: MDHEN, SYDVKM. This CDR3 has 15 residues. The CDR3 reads CASSFLRTGAYEQYF. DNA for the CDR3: TGTGCCAGCAGTTTCCTCAGGACAGGAGCCTACGAGCAGTACTTC. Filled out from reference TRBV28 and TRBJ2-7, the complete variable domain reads DVKVTQSSRYLVKRTGEKVFLECVQDMDHENMFWYRQDPGLGLRLIYFSYDVKMKEKGDIPEGYSVSREKKERFSLILESASTNQTSMYLCASSFLRTGAYEQYFGPGTRLTVT.

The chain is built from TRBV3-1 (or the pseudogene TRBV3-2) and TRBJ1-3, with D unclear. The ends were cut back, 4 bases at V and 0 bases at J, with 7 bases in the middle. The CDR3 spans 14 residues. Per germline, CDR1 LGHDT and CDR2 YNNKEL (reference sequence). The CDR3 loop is CASSLKSSGNTIYF. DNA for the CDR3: TGTGCCAGCAGCCTGAAGAGCTCTGGAAACACCATATATTTT.